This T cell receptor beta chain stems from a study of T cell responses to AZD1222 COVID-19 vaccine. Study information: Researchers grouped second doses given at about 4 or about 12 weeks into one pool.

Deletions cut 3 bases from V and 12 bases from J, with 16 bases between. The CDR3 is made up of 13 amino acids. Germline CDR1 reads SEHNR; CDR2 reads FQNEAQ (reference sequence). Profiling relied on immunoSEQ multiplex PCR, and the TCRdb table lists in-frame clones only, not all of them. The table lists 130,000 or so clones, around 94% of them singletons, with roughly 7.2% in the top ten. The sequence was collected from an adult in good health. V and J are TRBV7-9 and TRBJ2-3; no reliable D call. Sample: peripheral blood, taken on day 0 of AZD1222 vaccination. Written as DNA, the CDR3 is TGTGCCAGCAGCTTCGCTCGACACAGTAAACAGTATTTT. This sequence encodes CASSFARHSKQYF.